The clone carrying this TCR beta chain appeared many times. The antigen is undetermined. Researchers made TCR cDNA using 5'RACE template switching, and this step added a universal primer site and UMIs. TCRdb fed the 5' RACE reads into MiXCR, producing one record per CDR3 protein. The sample consists of fewer than 450,000 distinct CDR3 sequences, almost 4% of them appearing once. This entry is derived from a study of T cells after yellow fever vaccination. Study outcomes and limitations: Most clones from primary vaccination were detected again post-booster (approximately 96% CD4, roughly 85% CD8).

The CDR3 covers 14 residues. Germline V gene lookup returns CDR1 SQVTM and CDR2 ANQGSEA. V shed 0 bases and J shed 0 bases, with 6 bases lying between them. This material consisted of PBMCs, taken 5 days after the yellow fever booster vaccination. This chain joins TRBV29-1 and TRBJ1-3; TRBD1 might be the D (5 bases). The TCR sequence derives from a man between 18 and 29 years old who received the YFV17D yellow fever vaccine. Here the CDR3 reads CSVEDDSSGNTIYF. The CDR3 DNA follows: TGCAGCGTTGAAGATGACAGCTCTGGAAACACCATATATTTT. The full variable domain, completed using reference TRBV29-1 and TRBJ1-3, is SAVISQKPSRDICQRGTSLTIQCQVDSQVTMMFWYRQQPGQSLTLIATANQGSEATYESGFVIDKFPISRPNLTFSTLTVSNMSPEDSSIYLCSVEDDSSGNTIYFGEGSWLTVV.